The sequence of this TCR beta chain was determined in a study of chemoradiotherapy in HPV16-positive cancers. The overall study: Candidate HPV-specific clones and shared TCR motifs came from a couple of HPV16-positive patients. Findings and caveats of the study: Non-HPV-specific T cells did not expand in tumors during treatment, whereas candidate HPV-specific clones and E7-related motifs did. The functional HPV-specific definition rests on just a couple of HPV16-positive patients. For HPV16-positive patients, expanding HPV-responsive T cells associated with longer recurrence-free survival.

Concerning this clone itself: No antigen is known for it.

Germline loops: CDR1 MRHNA, CDR2 SNTAGT. CDR3 length: 15 residues. V lost 5 bases, J lost 3 bases, and 8 bases stayed unmatched. Assay: immunoSEQ multiplex PCR; the TCRdb copy retains only in-frame clones and omits some. The table records roughly 20,000 clones, over 65% of them present only once. This TCR derives from a human donor with HPV-associated anogenital cancer. The chain uses TRBV6-4 and TRBJ2-7; 9 bases are shared with TRBD1. The starting material was blood, obtained from a patient who underwent chemoradiotherapy. In DNA, the CDR3 is TGTGCCAGCAGTTTAATAGCGACAGGGGGCTACGAGCAGTACTTC. Translating it yields CASSLIATGGYEQYF.